A selection of T cell receptor beta chains follows, all from one sample in a study of beta chain features in type 1 diabetes. The repertoire was sequenced with immunoSEQ multiplex PCR; TCRdb's copy has only in-frame clones and lacks some. This sample has some 60,000 clones, with about three fifths found just once. Sequencing used Tregs from blood. The receptors come from a woman aged 18-35 years in good health. Each CDR3 is given with its conserved first and last residue. The order of the fields is V gene, clone size, J gene, D gene, CDR3 protein, CDR3 DNA. The D gene is left open where the match is weak. Where a row states a size, it is once, few, many or the class of an expanded clone; other rows omit it.

V: TRBV29-1; size: NA; J: TRBJ1-1; D: NA; CDR3: CSVGAGANTEAFF; DNA: TGCAGCGTGGGGGCGGGAGCGAACACTGAAGCTTTCTTT
V: TRBV28; size: few; J: TRBJ2-5; D: NA; CDR3: CASSSGGETQYF; DNA: TGTGCCAGCAGCTCAGGGGGGGAGACCCAGTACTTC
V: TRBV5-1; size: NA; J: TRBJ1-1; D: NA; CDR3: CASSSQGSGTEAFF; DNA: TGCGCCAGCAGCTCTCAGGGGAGTGGGACTGAAGCTTTCTTT
V: TRBV19; size: NA; J: TRBJ2-3; D: NA; CDR3: CASRDSGRADTQYF; DNA: TGTGCCAGTAGGGACAGTGGGAGGGCAGATACGCAGTATTTT
V: TRBV12-5; size: NA; J: TRBJ2-3; D: NA; CDR3: CASGLGERSTDTQYF; DNA: TGTGCTAGTGGTTTGGGGGAGAGGAGTACAGATACGCAGTATTTT
V: TRBV27; size: few; J: TRBJ2-7; D: NA; CDR3: CASSLYPGSSYEQYF; DNA: TGTGCCAGCAGTTTATATCCGGGGAGCTCCTACGAGCAGTACTTC
V: TRBV19; size: few; J: TRBJ1-5; D: NA; CDR3: CASQRGTSNQPQHF; DNA: TGTGCCAGTCAAAGGGGGACGAGCAATCAGCCCCAGCATTTT
V: TRBV18; size: once; J: TRBJ2-1; D: TRBD2; CDR3: CASSPPTSGPYNEQFF; DNA: TGTGCCAGCTCACCCCCGACTAGCGGACCCTACAATGAGCAGTTCTTC
V: TRBV7-2; size: NA; J: TRBJ2-7; D: TRBD2; CDR3: CASSLGRGGSYEQYF; DNA: TGTGCCAGCAGCTTAGGACGGGGGGGATCCTACGAGCAGTACTTC
V: TRBV5-1; size: NA; J: TRBJ2-2; D: TRBD1; CDR3: CASSVDRVNGELFF; DNA: TGCGCCAGCAGCGTCGACAGGGTAAACGGGGAGCTGTTTTTT
V: TRBV29-1; size: few; J: TRBJ2-1; D: NA; CDR3: CSVTPTAYNEQFF; DNA: TGCAGCGTCACACCTACAGCTTACAATGAGCAGTTCTTC
V: TRBV23-1; size: few; J: TRBJ2-1; D: NA; CDR3: CASSQSEPRGNEQFF; DNA: TGCGCCAGCAGTCAATCGGAGCCCCGGGGCAATGAGCAGTTCTTC
V: TRBV5-6; size: NA; J: TRBJ1-1; D: NA; CDR3: CASLVDRKNTEAFF; DNA: TGTGCCAGCCTCGTCGACAGGAAGAACACTGAAGCTTTCTTT
V: TRBV2; size: NA; J: TRBJ2-7; D: NA; CDR3: CASSERALAHEQYF; DNA: TGTGCCAGCAGTGAAAGGGCACTAGCCCACGAGCAGTACTTC
V: TRBV6-1; size: NA; J: TRBJ2-6; D: NA; CDR3: CASSERQHSGANVLTF; DNA: TGTGCCAGCAGTGAAAGACAGCACTCTGGGGCCAACGTCCTGACTTTC
V: TRBV7-9; size: NA; J: TRBJ2-3; D: TRBD2; CDR3: CASSLFREGVDTQYF; DNA: TGTGCCAGCAGCTTATTCCGGGAGGGCGTGGATACGCAGTATTTT
V: TRBV2; size: NA; J: TRBJ1-1; D: NA; CDR3: CASSVRQDSAEAFF; DNA: TGTGCCAGCAGTGTCCGGCAAGACTCCGCTGAAGCTTTCTTT
V: TRBV19; size: NA; J: TRBJ1-3; D: TRBD1; CDR3: CASSPRTGASGNTIYF; DNA: TGTGCCAGTAGTCCCCGGACAGGAGCCTCTGGAAACACCATATATTTT
V: TRBV2; size: medium-sized; J: TRBJ2-5; D: TRBD1; CDR3: CASTGTGQETQYF; DNA: TGTGCCAGCACCGGGACAGGGCAGGAGACCCAGTACTTC
V: TRBV7-9; size: few; J: TRBJ2-3; D: TRBD1; CDR3: CASSRTTGTDTQYF; DNA: TGTGCCAGCAGCCGAACGACAGGGACAGATACGCAGTATTTT
V: TRBV30; size: few; J: TRBJ2-3; D: TRBD2; CDR3: CAWSVTGRGGGTDTQYF; DNA: TGTGCCTGGAGTGTAACCGGTCGGGGAGGGGGCACAGATACGCAGTATTTT
V: TRBV5-1; size: few; J: TRBJ2-7; D: NA; CDR3: CASSPRTDIVQYF; DNA: TGCGCCAGCAGCCCCCGGACTGACATCGTACAGTACTTC
V: TRBV11-2; size: NA; J: TRBJ2-6; D: NA; CDR3: CASSIGSSGANVLTF; DNA: TGTGCCAGCAGCATAGGGAGCTCTGGGGCCAACGTCCTGACTTTC
V: TRBV2; size: NA; J: TRBJ1-2; D: TRBD1; CDR3: CASRADRGGMNGYTF; DNA: TGTGCCAGCAGAGCTGACAGGGGGGGAATGAATGGCTACACCTTC
V: TRBV12-5; size: NA; J: TRBJ1-1; D: NA; CDR3: CASGFGPRAFF; DNA: TGTGCTAGTGGTTTCGGTCCCCGAGCTTTCTTT
V: TRBV2; size: NA; J: TRBJ2-7; D: TRBD1; CDR3: CASSIRDRGHREQYF; DNA: TGTGCCAGCAGTATCCGGGACAGGGGGCATCGCGAGCAGTACTTC
V: TRBV4-3; size: NA; J: TRBJ2-2; D: NA; CDR3: CASSSLSVASGELFF; DNA: TGCGCCAGCAGCTCTCTTAGTGTCGCTTCGGGGGAGCTGTTTTTT
V: TRBV5-4; size: few; J: TRBJ2-3; D: NA; CDR3: CASSSLKLPGVDTQYF; DNA: TGTGCCAGCAGCTCCCTGAAGTTGCCGGGGGTAGATACGCAGTATTTT
V: TRBV7-2; size: NA; J: TRBJ2-7; D: NA; CDR3: CASSSGNFFYEQYF; DNA: TGTGCCAGCAGCTCCGGGAACTTTTTCTACGAGCAGTACTTC
V: TRBV5-4; size: NA; J: TRBJ2-1; D: TRBD2; CDR3: CASSLDLAGGPDEQFF; DNA: TGTGCCAGCAGCTTGGATCTAGCGGGAGGGCCAGATGAGCAGTTCTTC
V: TRBV5-1; size: NA; J: TRBJ2-5; D: TRBD1; CDR3: CASSSLGGGETQYF; DNA: TGCGCCAGCAGCTCCCTAGGGGGCGGAGAGACCCAGTACTTC
V: TRBV6-1; size: NA; J: TRBJ1-3; D: TRBD1; CDR3: CASSERGQEWNTIYF; DNA: TGTGCCAGCAGTGAAAGGGGACAGGAGTGGAACACCATATATTTT
V: TRBV6-1; size: NA; J: TRBJ2-1; D: TRBD2; CDR3: CASRREERQFF; DNA: TGTGCCAGCAGACGGGAGGAAAGACAGTTCTTC
V: TRBV4-1; size: NA; J: TRBJ2-7; D: TRBD2; CDR3: CASSQVLGGSSYEQYF; DNA: TGCGCCAGCAGCCAAGTGCTAGGCGGGAGCTCCTACGAGCAGTACTTC
V: TRBV4-2; size: NA; J: TRBJ1-4; D: NA; CDR3: CASSQESEGEKLFF; DNA: TGTGCCAGCAGCCAAGAGTCGGAGGGCGAAAAACTGTTTTTT
V: TRBV27; size: few; J: TRBJ1-1; D: NA; CDR3: CASSKNTPPEAFF; DNA: TGTGCCAGCAGTAAAAATACTCCGCCTGAAGCTTTCTTT
V: TRBV30; size: NA; J: TRBJ1-6; D: TRBD1; CDR3: CAWSASLTGGNSPLHF; DNA: TGTGCCTGGAGCGCGTCGTTGACAGGGGGTAATTCACCCCTCCACTTT
V: TRBV5-4; size: NA; J: TRBJ2-1; D: NA; CDR3: CASSGGRHPSGEQFF; DNA: TGTGCCAGCAGCGGAGGACGCCACCCTTCTGGTGAGCAGTTCTTC
V: TRBV7-9; size: few; J: TRBJ2-3; D: TRBD2; CDR3: CASSLTSGVTDTQYF; DNA: TGTGCCAGCAGCTTGACTAGCGGCGTCACAGATACGCAGTATTTT
V: TRBV30; size: NA; J: TRBJ2-1; D: TRBD2; CDR3: CAWSVLRGGDYNEQFF; DNA: TGTGCCTGGAGTGTACTTCGCGGGGGGGACTACAATGAGCAGTTCTTC
V: TRBV7-2; size: NA; J: TRBJ2-3; D: TRBD2; CDR3: CASSISSGTSTDTQYF; DNA: TGTGCCAGCAGCATATCTAGCGGAACTAGCACAGATACGCAGTATTTT
V: TRBV7-9; size: NA; J: TRBJ1-4; D: NA; CDR3: CASSWTATNEKLFF; DNA: TGTGCCAGCAGCTGGACAGCAACTAATGAAAAACTGTTTTTT
V: TRBV6-5; size: NA; J: TRBJ1-1; D: NA; CDR3: CASRPLGRGDTEAFF; DNA: TGTGCCAGCAGGCCCCTGGGGAGGGGTGATACAGAAGCTTTCTTT
V: TRBV9; size: NA; J: TRBJ1-3; D: NA; CDR3: CASSKGLGNTIYF; DNA: TGTGCCAGCAGCAAGGGGTTAGGAAACACCATATATTTT